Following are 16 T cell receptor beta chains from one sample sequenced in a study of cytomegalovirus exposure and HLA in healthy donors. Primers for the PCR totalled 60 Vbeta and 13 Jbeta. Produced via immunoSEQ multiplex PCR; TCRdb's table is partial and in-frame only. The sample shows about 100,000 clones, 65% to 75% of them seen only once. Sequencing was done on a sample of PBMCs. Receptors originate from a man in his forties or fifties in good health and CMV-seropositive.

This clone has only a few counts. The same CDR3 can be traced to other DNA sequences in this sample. Here the CDR3 DNA reads TGTGCCAGCAGTAAGCAGGGGGGTCAGCCCCAGCATTTT. This sequence encodes CASSKQGGQPQHF. The V call is TRBV6-4, the J call TRBJ1-5; 7 bases agree with TRBD1. After removal of 5 bases from V and 6 bases from J, the junction contained 4 bases not matched to a gene. The CDR3 extends over 13 amino acids. Germline CDR1 and CDR2: MRHNA and SNTAGT.

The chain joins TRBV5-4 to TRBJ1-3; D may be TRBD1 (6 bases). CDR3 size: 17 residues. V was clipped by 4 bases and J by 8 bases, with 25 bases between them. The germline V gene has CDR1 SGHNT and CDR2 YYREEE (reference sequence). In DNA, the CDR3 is TGTGCCAGCAGCCTTAGGCCCAGACAGGACCCCCGAGACACCATATATTTT. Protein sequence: CASSLRPRQDPRDTIYF.

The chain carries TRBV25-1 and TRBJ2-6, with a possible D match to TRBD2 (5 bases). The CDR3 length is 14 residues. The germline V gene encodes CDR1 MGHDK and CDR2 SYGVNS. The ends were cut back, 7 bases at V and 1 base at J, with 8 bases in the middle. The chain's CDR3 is CASNSGSGANVLTF. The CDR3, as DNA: TGTGCCAGCAACTCGGGGTCTGGGGCCAACGTCCTGACTTTC.

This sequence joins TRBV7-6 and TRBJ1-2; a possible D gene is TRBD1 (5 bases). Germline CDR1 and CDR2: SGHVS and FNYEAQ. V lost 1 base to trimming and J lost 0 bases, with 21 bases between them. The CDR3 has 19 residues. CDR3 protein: CASSLVAGTSEGPNYGYTF. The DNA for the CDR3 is TGTGCCAGCAGCTTAGTAGCAGGGACGTCGGAGGGGCCTAACTATGGCTACACCTTC.

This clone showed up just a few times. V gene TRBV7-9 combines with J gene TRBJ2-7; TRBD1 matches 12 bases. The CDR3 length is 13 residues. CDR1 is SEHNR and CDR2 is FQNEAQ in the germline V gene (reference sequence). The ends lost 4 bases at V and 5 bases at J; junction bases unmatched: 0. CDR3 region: CASSWDRGHEQYF. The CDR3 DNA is TGTGCCAGCAGCTGGGACAGGGGGCACGAGCAGTACTTC. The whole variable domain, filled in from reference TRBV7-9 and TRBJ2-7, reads DTGVSQNPRHKITKRGQNVTFRCDPISEHNRLYWYRQTLGQGPEFLTYFQNEAQLEKSRLLSDRFSAERPKGSFSTLEIQRTEQGDSAMYLCASSWDRGHEQYFGPGTRLTVT.

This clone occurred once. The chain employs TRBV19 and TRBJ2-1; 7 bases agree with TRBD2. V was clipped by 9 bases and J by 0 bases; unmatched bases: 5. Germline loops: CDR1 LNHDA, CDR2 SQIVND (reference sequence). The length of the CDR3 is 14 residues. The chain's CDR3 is CASRWTSSYNEQFF. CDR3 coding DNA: TGTGCCAGCCGATGGACTAGCTCCTACAATGAGCAGTTCTTC.

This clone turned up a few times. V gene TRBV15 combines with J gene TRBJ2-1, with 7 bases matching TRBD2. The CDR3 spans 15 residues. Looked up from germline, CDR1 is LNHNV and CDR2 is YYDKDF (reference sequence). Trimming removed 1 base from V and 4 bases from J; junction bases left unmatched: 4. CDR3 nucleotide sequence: TGTGCCACCAGCAGAGGGGGAGCGGGGTACAATGAGCAGTTCTTC. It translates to CATSRGGAGYNEQFF.

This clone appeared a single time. CDR3 amino acids: CASRPLTGTSGNTIYF. The CDR3 DNA reads TGTGCCAGCAGACCATTGACAGGAACGTCTGGAAACACCATATATTTT. J is TRBJ1-3 and V is TRBV28; tentative D call: TRBD1 (6 bases). Germline CDR1 is MDHEN and CDR2 is SYDVKM. V lost 6 bases and J 1 base, leaving 16 bases between the germline ends. There are 16 residues in the CDR3.

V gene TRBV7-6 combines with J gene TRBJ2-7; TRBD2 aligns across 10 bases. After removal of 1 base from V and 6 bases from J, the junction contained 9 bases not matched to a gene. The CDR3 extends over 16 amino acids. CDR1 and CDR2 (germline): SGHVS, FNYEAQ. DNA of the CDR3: TGTGCCAGCAGCTTAGTTGGAGGTCTAGCGGGAGCCGAGCAGTACTTC. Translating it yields CASSLVGGLAGAEQYF. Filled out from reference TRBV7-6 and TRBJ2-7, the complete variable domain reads GAGVSQSPRYKVTKRGQDVALRCDPISGHVSLYWYRQALGQGPEFLTYFNYEAQQDKSGLPNDRFSAERPEGSISTLTIQRTEQRDSAMYRCASSLVGGLAGAEQYFGPGTRLTVT.

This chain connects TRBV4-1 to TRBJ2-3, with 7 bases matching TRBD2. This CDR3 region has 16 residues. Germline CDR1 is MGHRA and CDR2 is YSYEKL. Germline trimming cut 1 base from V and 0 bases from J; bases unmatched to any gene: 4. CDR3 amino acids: CASSQVAGPSTDTQYF. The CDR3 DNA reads TGCGCCAGCAGCCAAGTAGCGGGCCCGAGCACAGATACGCAGTATTTT.

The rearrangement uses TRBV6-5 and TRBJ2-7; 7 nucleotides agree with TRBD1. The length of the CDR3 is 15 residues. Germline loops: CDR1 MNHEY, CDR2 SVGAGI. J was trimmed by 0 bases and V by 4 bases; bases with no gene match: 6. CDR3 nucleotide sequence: TGTGCCAGCAGTTCCCCGACAGGGAGCTCCTACGAGCAGTACTTC. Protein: CASSSPTGSSYEQYF.

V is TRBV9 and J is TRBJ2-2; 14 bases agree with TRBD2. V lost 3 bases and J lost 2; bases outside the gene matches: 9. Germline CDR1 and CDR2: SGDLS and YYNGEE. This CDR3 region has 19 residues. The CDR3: CASSGTGTSGSLNTGELFF. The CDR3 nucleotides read TGTGCCAGCAGCGGCACCGGGACTAGCGGGAGTTTAAACACCGGGGAGCTGTTTTTT.

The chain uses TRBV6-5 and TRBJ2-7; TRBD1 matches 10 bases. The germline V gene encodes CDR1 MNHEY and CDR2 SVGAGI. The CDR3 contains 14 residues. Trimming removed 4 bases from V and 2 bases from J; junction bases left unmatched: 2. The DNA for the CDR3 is TGTGCCAGCAGTTCTGGACAGGGGGCCTACGAGCAGTACTTC. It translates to CASSSGQGAYEQYF.

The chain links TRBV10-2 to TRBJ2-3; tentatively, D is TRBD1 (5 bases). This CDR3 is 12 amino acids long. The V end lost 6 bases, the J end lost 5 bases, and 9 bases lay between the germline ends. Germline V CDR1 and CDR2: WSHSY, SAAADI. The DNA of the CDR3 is TGCGCCAGCAGCGGACAAGGAGATACGCAGTATTTT. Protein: CASSGQGDTQYF.

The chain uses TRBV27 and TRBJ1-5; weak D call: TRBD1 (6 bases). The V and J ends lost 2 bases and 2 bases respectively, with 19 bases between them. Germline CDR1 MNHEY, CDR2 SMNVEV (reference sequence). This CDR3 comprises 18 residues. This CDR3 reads CASSLPRIRGAGNQPQHF. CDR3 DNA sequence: TGTGCCAGCAGTTTACCGAGAATCAGGGGAGCGGGCAATCAGCCCCAGCATTTT.

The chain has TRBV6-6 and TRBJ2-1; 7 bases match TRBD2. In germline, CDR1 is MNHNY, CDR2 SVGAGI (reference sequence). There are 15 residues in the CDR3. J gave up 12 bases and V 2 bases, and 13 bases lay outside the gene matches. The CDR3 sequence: CASSYGSSGIVWQFF. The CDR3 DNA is TGTGCCAGCAGTTACGGATCCAGCGGGATTGTCTGGCAGTTCTTC.